These 17 T cell receptor beta chains were sequenced from one sample in a study of OX40 agonist ivuxolimab in advanced cancers. Measured with immunoSEQ multiplex PCR; TCRdb has only the in-frame clones, and not every one. The repertoire has around 100,000 clones, around 94% of them found once; the top ten carry about 0.24%. The sample was CD4+ or CD8+ T cells sorted from blood, taken in a trial of the OX40 agonist ivuxolimab. These receptors were taken from an adult with an advanced solid tumor such as melanoma, head and neck, liver or kidney cancer.

This chain uses TRBV9 with TRBJ1-2, with TRBD1 as a possible D gene (5 bases). Trimming removed 4 bases at V and 4 bases at J, with 14 bases between. The CDR3 consists of 14 residues. Germline CDR1 reads SGDLS; CDR2 reads YYNGEE. The CDR3 coding sequence is TGTGCCAGCAGCCCAGGACAAGGCTCCTATGGCTACACCTTC. It codes for CASSPGQGSYGYTF.

This chain uses TRBV28 with TRBJ2-7; 7 bases align to TRBD1. The germline gives CDR1 MDHEN, CDR2 SYDVKM. CDR3 size: 15 residues. The J segment lost 2 bases and the V segment lost 5 bases, leaving 9 bases of the junction unmatched. The CDR3 DNA reads TGTGCCAGCAGTGAAGGGGACAGTTTACCCTACGAGCAGTACGTC. Residues: CASSEGDSLPYEQYV.

V gene TRBV5-4 combines with J gene TRBJ2-3; 9 nucleotides align to TRBD2. Germline values: CDR1 SGHNT, CDR2 YYREEE (reference sequence). The CDR3 length is 17 residues. Unmatched junction bases numbered 10, after V lost 2 bases and J lost 3 bases. This CDR3 is CASSFIGWTSETDTQYF. Here the CDR3 DNA reads TGTGCCAGCAGCTTCATTGGATGGACTAGCGAAACAGATACGCAGTATTTT.

As for this clone: An end of the junction differs from the germline gene, which may be a read error. CDR3 bases: TGTGCCAGCAGTCACTCGCTACAGGGGATTAATTCACCCCTCCACTTT. It specifies CASSHSLQGINSPLHF. V is TRBV6-5 and J is TRBJ1-6; 7 bases are a match to TRBD1. In germline, CDR1 is MNHEY, CDR2 SVGAGI. CDR3 length equals 16 residues.

This chain connects TRBV5-1 to TRBJ2-3; D is unclear. The CDR3 loop spans 14 amino acids. V dropped 4 bases and J dropped 0 bases, with 9 bases sitting between them. Germline CDR1 and CDR2: SGHRS and YFSETQ. DNA for the CDR3: TGCGCCAGCAGCGGCCAAACTAGCACAGATACGCAGTATTTT. Its protein is CASSGQTSTDTQYF.

The J gene is TRBJ1-5, the V gene TRBV19; tentative D call: TRBD1 (5 bases). CDR1 LNHDA and CDR2 SQIVND come from the germline V gene (reference sequence). V lost 5 bases and J 6 bases, leaving 11 bases between the germline ends. This CDR3 is 13 amino acids long. CDR3 sequence: CASSPQGGQPQHF. For the CDR3, the DNA is TGTGCCAGTAGTCCTCAGGGAGGTCAGCCCCAGCATTTT.

The rearrangement joins TRBV6-5 to TRBJ1-5, with D perhaps matching TRBD1 (6 bases). There are 14 residues in the CDR3. Germline V CDR1 and CDR2: MNHEY, SVGAGI. Trimming shortened V by 4 bases and J by 8 bases, and 15 bases separated the two germline ends. This CDR3 is CASSLQGGDEPQHF. CDR3 bases: TGTGCCAGCAGTTTACAGGGTGGGGATGAGCCCCAGCATTTT.

The CDR3 DNA follows: TGTGCCAGCAGTTACTCGATACTGTCGCCCCAGCATTTT. It is translated as CASSYSILSPQHF. The rearrangement links TRBV6-6 to TRBJ1-5; D is unclear. The CDR3 sequence is 13 residues long. Trimming stripped 0 bases from V and 9 bases from J, with 9 bases between. Germline-derived CDR1 and CDR2 are MNHNY and SVGAGI (reference sequence).

This chain links TRBV6-6 with TRBJ1-2; no definite D call. This CDR3 has 13 amino acids. Trimming left V 10 bases short and J 3 bases short, with 15 bases between. Germline V lookup: CDR1 MNHNY, CDR2 SVGAGI (reference sequence). DNA for the CDR3: TGTGCCACTACGGACCGTGGTTACTATGGCTACACCTTC. This codes for CATTDRGYYGYTF.

The rearrangement links TRBV4-1 to TRBJ2-5, with 8 bases identical to TRBD1. The CDR3 extends over 17 amino acids. Germline V CDR1 and CDR2: MGHRA, YSYEKL. After removal of 3 bases from V and 4 bases from J, the junction contained 13 bases not matched to a gene. The CDR3 reads CASSHRRTGSDRETQYF. As DNA, the CDR3 is TGCGCCAGCAGCCACCGCCGGACAGGGTCGGATAGAGAGACCCAGTACTTC.

The V gene is TRBV7-2, the J gene TRBJ2-1, with 10 bases fitting TRBD2. Germline CDR1 and CDR2: SGHTA and FQGNSA. The CDR3 is 16 amino acids. Losses at the gene ends were 1 base for V and 3 bases for J; bases not matched to a gene: 3. The CDR3 sequence is CASSLGLAGVYNEQFF. The CDR3 DNA sequence: TGTGCCAGCAGCTTAGGGCTAGCGGGGGTCTACAATGAGCAGTTCTTC.

This chain uses TRBV25-1 with TRBJ1-5, with 7 nucleotides matching TRBD1. In germline, CDR1 is MGHDK, CDR2 SYGVNS. Trimming at V came to 3 bases and at J to 4 bases, leaving 3 bases not matched to a gene. This CDR3 comprises 14 residues. CDR3 sequence: CASSDGQANQPQHF. CDR3 sequence (DNA): TGTGCCAGCAGTGATGGACAGGCGAATCAGCCCCAGCATTTT. Based on the CDR3 plus reference TRBV25-1 and TRBJ1-5, the full variable domain is EADIYQTPRYLVIGTGKKITLECSQTMGHDKMYWYQQDPGMELHLIHYSYGVNSTEKGDLSSESTVSRIRTEHFPLTLESARPSHTSQYLCASSDGQANQPQHFGDGTRLSIL.

This clone was counted a single time. The V call is TRBV18, the J call TRBJ2-1, with unresolved D. Germline-derived CDR1 and CDR2 are KGHSH and LQKENI. The V and J ends lost 8 bases and 0 bases respectively, with 11 bases between them. The CDR3 covers 14 residues. CDR3 region: CASGGVSSYNEQFF. Here the CDR3 DNA reads TGTGCCAGCGGCGGCGTGAGCTCCTACAATGAGCAGTTCTTC.

The rearrangement uses TRBV18 and TRBJ2-1; D is perhaps TRBD1 (5 bases). V dropped 0 bases and J dropped 5 bases, with 14 bases sitting between them. CDR1 is KGHSH, CDR2 LQKENI, per germline. This CDR3 contains 16 residues. The CDR3 here is CASSPPGDRINNEQFF. The CDR3 nucleotides read TGTGCCAGCTCACCACCGGGCGACAGAATTAACAATGAGCAGTTCTTC.

The rearrangement links TRBV5-1 to TRBJ2-5; D is uncertain. The CDR3 length is 14 residues. V was shortened by 1 base and J by 2 bases, with 9 bases between the two germline ends. Looked up from germline, CDR1 is SGHRS and CDR2 is YFSETQ. CDR3: CASSLLPIQETQYF. CDR3 bases: TGCGCCAGCAGCTTGTTGCCGATACAAGAGACCCAGTACTTC. Complete variable domain (other parts from reference TRBV5-1 and TRBJ2-5): KAGVTQTPRYLIKTRGQQVTLSCSPISGHRSVSWYQQTPGQGLQFLFEYFSETQRNKGNFPGRFSGRQFSNSRSEMNVSTLELGDSALYLCASSLLPIQETQYFGPGTRLLVL.

The rearrangement links TRBV4-1 to TRBJ2-3, with D possibly TRBD2 on 5 matching bases. Germline lookup yields CDR1 MGHRA and CDR2 YSYEKL. V dropped 4 bases and J dropped 8 bases, with 19 bases sitting between them. The CDR3 spans 15 residues. The CDR3 is CASSLLVTSEGTQYF. The CDR3 nucleotides read TGCGCCAGCAGCCTTCTAGTGACTTCCGAGGGTACGCAGTATTTT.

The DNA for the CDR3 is TGTGCAAGGGTTGGGGCGTTCTACGAGCAGTACGTC. Translating it yields CARVGAFYEQYV. The J gene is TRBJ2-7, the V gene TRBV12-2; the D segment call TRBD1 is taken from the table without a DNA check. TRBV12-2 is assigned pseudogene status. The CDR3 runs to 12 residues.